Listed here are 25 T cell receptor beta chains from one sample, sequenced in a study of OX40 agonist ivuxolimab in advanced cancers. Repertoires were generated with immunoSEQ multiplex PCR, while TCRdb's copy carries only in-frame clones and drops some. The table shows roughly 30,000 clones, with around 74% occurring only once. Specimen: CD4+ or CD8+ T cells sorted from blood, collected in a trial of the OX40 agonist ivuxolimab. The receptors here all came from an adult with an advanced solid tumor such as melanoma, head and neck, liver or kidney cancer.

The genes are TRBV2 and TRBJ1-3, with TRBD1 matching 8 bases. This CDR3 spans 13 amino acids. After removal of 7 bases from V and 5 bases from J, the junction contained 4 bases not matched to a gene. Germline loops: CDR1 SNHLY, CDR2 FYNNEI. This chain's CDR3 is CASNGQGRNTIYF. The CDR3 coding sequence is TGTGCCAGCAATGGACAGGGACGAAACACCATATATTTT.

The chain joins TRBV7-9 to TRBJ1-2; D gene ambiguous. CDR1 is SEHNR, CDR2 FQNEAQ, per germline (reference sequence). CDR3 length: 13 residues. Trimming removed 1 base from V and 5 bases from J, with 8 bases in between. CDR3 DNA sequence: TGTGCCAGCAGCTTAGAATGGGTTTATGGCTACACCTTC. It codes for CASSLEWVYGYTF.

This chain uses TRBV7-7 with TRBJ1-1; a possible D gene is TRBD1 (6 bases). Germline loops: CDR1 SSHAT, CDR2 FNYEAQ (reference sequence). The ends were cut back, 4 bases at V and 2 bases at J, with 8 bases in the middle. There are 13 residues in the CDR3. The CDR3 region is CASSSDRNTEAFF. In DNA, the CDR3 is TGTGCCAGCAGCTCGGACAGAAACACTGAAGCTTTCTTT. The full variable domain, with the rest looked up from reference TRBV7-7 and TRBJ1-1, is GAGVSQSPRYKVTKRGQDVTLRCDPISSHATLYWYQQALGQGPEFLTYFNYEAQPDKSGLPSDRFSAERPEGSISTLTIQRTEQRDSAMYRCASSSDRNTEAFFGQGTRLTVV.

This sequence joins TRBV18 and TRBJ2-7; possible D gene TRBD1, 5 bases. This CDR3 has 14 residues. Germline assignment: CDR1 KGHSH and CDR2 LQKENI. Trimming took 1 base from V and 2 from J, leaving 9 bases between them. CDR3 bases: TGTGCCAGCTCACCACAGGGGCAGGCCTACGAGCAGTACTTC. Amino acid sequence: CASSPQGQAYEQYF.

This chain joins TRBV2 and TRBJ1-2, with TRBD1 matching 7 bases. This CDR3 is built from 14 residues. Unmatched junction bases numbered 5, after V lost 5 bases and J lost 2 bases. Germline V gene sequence: CDR1 SNHLY, CDR2 FYNNEI. The CDR3 sequence: CASSRGQRNYGYTF. In DNA, the CDR3 is TGTGCCAGCAGTAGGGGACAGAGAAACTATGGCTACACCTTC.

V and J are TRBV7-9 and TRBJ1-5; TRBD1 agrees at 7 bases. J gave up 7 bases and V 0 bases, and 9 bases lay outside the gene matches. The CDR3 loop spans 16 amino acids. Germline assignment: CDR1 SEHNR and CDR2 FQNEAQ (reference sequence). CDR3 DNA sequence: TGTGCCAGCAGCTTAGCGACAGGGCGGTGGGACCAGCCCCAGCATTTT. Translating it yields CASSLATGRWDQPQHF.

The rearrangement joins TRBV19 to TRBJ2-1; D perhaps matches TRBD1 (6 bases). CDR1 is LNHDA, CDR2 SQIVND, per germline (reference sequence). V gave up 5 bases and J gave up 2 bases, with 10 bases separating them. There are 14 residues in the CDR3. The CDR3 here is CASSLGGTYNEQFF. Here the CDR3 DNA reads TGTGCCAGTAGTTTAGGGGGAACCTACAATGAGCAGTTCTTC.

The chain has TRBV28 and TRBJ1-6, with a tentative D call TRBD1 (6 bases). V dropped 4 bases and J dropped 3 bases, with 10 bases sitting between them. The length of the CDR3 is 15 residues. Germline CDR1 reads MDHEN; CDR2 reads SYDVKM. The DNA for the CDR3 is TGTGCCAGCAGTTCTCTGACAGGCTATAATTCACCCCTCCACTTT. Amino acids: CASSSLTGYNSPLHF. Filled out from reference TRBV28 and TRBJ1-6, the complete variable domain reads DVKVTQSSRYLVKRTGEKVFLECVQDMDHENMFWYRQDPGLGLRLIYFSYDVKMKEKGDIPEGYSVSREKKERFSLILESASTNQTSMYLCASSSLTGYNSPLHFGNGTRLTVT.

The J gene is TRBJ1-6, the V gene TRBV5-1, with D possibly TRBD1 on 5 matching bases. V lost 0 bases to trimming and J lost 0 bases, with 22 bases between them. Germline V CDR1 and CDR2: SGHRS, YFSETQ. The CDR3 is made up of 21 amino acids. CDR3 sequence reads: CASSLVGDSGERSSYNSPLHF. Written as DNA, the CDR3 is TGCGCCAGCAGCTTGGTAGGGGACTCGGGCGAACGTAGCTCCTATAATTCACCCCTCCACTTT.

This clone was detected only once. The chain joins TRBV7-9 to TRBJ2-2; no clear D. Germline values: CDR1 SEHNR, CDR2 FQNEAQ (reference sequence). The length of the CDR3 is 13 residues. V was trimmed by 6 bases and J by 6 bases, leaving 11 bases between them. Written as DNA, the CDR3 is TGTGCCAGCAGGCGGTCAGGCCCCGGGGAGCTGTTTTTT. Translation gives CASRRSGPGELFF.

J is TRBJ1-4 and V is TRBV28; tentatively, D is TRBD1 (6 bases). The CDR3 spans 16 residues. Germline lookup yields CDR1 MDHEN and CDR2 SYDVKM. The V gene lost 3 bases and the J gene lost 4 bases, with 15 bases spanning the gap. The CDR3 DNA follows: TGTGCCAGCAGTTTTACCCGGGACAAACTTAATGAAAAACTGTTTTTT. Translation: CASSFTRDKLNEKLFF.

The chain is built from TRBV7-9 and TRBJ1-2, with 7 bases lining up with TRBD1. Germline V gives CDR1 SEHNR, CDR2 FQNEAQ (reference sequence). The J segment lost 11 bases and the V segment lost 5 bases, leaving 8 bases of the junction unmatched. The CDR3 length is 12 residues. The CDR3, as DNA: TGTGCCAGCAGCCTGGGACAGAGCATGTACACCTTC. Amino acid sequence: CASSLGQSMYTF.

The J gene is TRBJ1-5, the V gene TRBV19; 12 nucleotides agree with TRBD1. CDR1 is LNHDA and CDR2 is SQIVND in the germline V gene (reference sequence). The CDR3 has 16 amino acids. Trimming cost V 7 bases and J 4 bases; bases outside gene matches: 8. The CDR3 sequence is CASTGGQGARNQPQHF. Written as DNA, the CDR3 is TGTGCCAGTACCGGGGGACAGGGGGCTCGGAATCAGCCCCAGCATTTT. Full variable domain (remainder filled in from reference TRBV19 and TRBJ1-5): DGGITQSPKYLFRKEGQNVTLSCEQNLNHDAMYWYRQDPGQGLRLIYYSQIVNDFQKGDIAEGYSVSREKKESFPLTVTSAQKNPTAFYLCASTGGQGARNQPQHFGDGTRLSIL.

This clone was picked up a small number of times. This chain connects TRBV19 to TRBJ2-2, with 11 bases that match TRBD1. Trimming removed 5 bases from V and 4 bases from J; junction bases left unmatched: 3. Germline V gene lookup returns CDR1 LNHDA and CDR2 SQIVND (reference sequence). This CDR3 is 15 amino acids long. The DNA of the CDR3 is TGTGCCAGTAGTTTCGGGACAGGGGGCACCGGGGAGCTGTTTTTT. It translates to CASSFGTGGTGELFF. The full variable domain, with the rest looked up from reference TRBV19 and TRBJ2-2, is DGGITQSPKYLFRKEGQNVTLSCEQNLNHDAMYWYRQDPGQGLRLIYYSQIVNDFQKGDIAEGYSVSREKKESFPLTVTSAQKNPTAFYLCASSFGTGGTGELFFGEGSRLTVL.

This chain uses TRBV9 with TRBJ2-1, with D unresolved. CDR3 size: 13 residues. Germline-derived CDR1 and CDR2 are SGDLS and YYNGEE. The V and J ends lost 2 bases and 8 bases respectively, with 11 bases between them. CDR3 loop: CASSVLDGDEQFF. CDR3 DNA: TGTGCCAGCAGCGTCTTGGACGGTGATGAGCAGTTCTTC.

The chain couples TRBV5-4 to TRBJ2-3; maybe TRBD2 (6 bases). Trimming removed 4 bases from V and 2 bases from J, with 11 bases in between. Looked up from germline, CDR1 is SGHNT and CDR2 is YYREEE (reference sequence). This CDR3 has 14 residues. CDR3: CASSVRTTTDTQYF. DNA of the CDR3: TGTGCCAGCAGCGTGAGGACTACCACAGATACGCAGTATTTT.

The rearrangement links TRBV4-1 to TRBJ2-1; 9 bases agree with TRBD1. This CDR3 spans 17 amino acids. V was pared by 0 bases and J by 8 bases, with 11 bases of the junction left unmatched. Germline V gene data show CDR1 as MGHRA and CDR2 as YSYEKL. The CDR3 protein is CASSQEQTGGLRYEQFF. The CDR3 DNA sequence: TGCGCCAGCAGCCAAGAGCAGACAGGGGGGCTTAGGTATGAGCAGTTCTTC.

The chain links TRBV5-6 to TRBJ1-2; perhaps TRBD1 as D (6 bases). From germline, CDR1 is SGHDT and CDR2 YYEEEE. The CDR3 spans 16 residues. Trimming took 0 bases from V and 0 from J, leaving 12 bases between them. The CDR3 DNA is TGTGCCAGCAGCTTGGACAGGGCCCTCTCTAACTATGGCTACACCTTC. It specifies CASSLDRALSNYGYTF.

V gene TRBV5-6 combines with J gene TRBJ1-1; 9 nucleotides line up with TRBD1. Losses at the gene ends were 7 bases for V and 2 bases for J; bases not matched to a gene: 12. The CDR3 runs 16 residues. Germline V gives CDR1 SGHDT, CDR2 YYEEEE. CDR3 residues: CASEMVQGALNTEAFF. The CDR3 DNA reads TGTGCCAGCGAGATGGTACAGGGGGCATTAAACACTGAAGCTTTCTTT.

This rearrangement joins TRBV18 to TRBJ1-3; D call uncertain. Trimming removed 1 base from V and 4 bases from J, with 11 bases in between. Germline V gene sequence: CDR1 KGHSH, CDR2 LQKENI. The CDR3 is made up of 15 amino acids. The chain's CDR3 is CASSPRSTKGNTIYF. The CDR3 DNA is TGTGCCAGCTCACCACGGTCGACGAAAGGAAACACCATATATTTT.

With respect to this clone: A junction boundary mismatches the germline segment, possibly from a read error. The rearrangement links TRBV6-1 to TRBJ1-1, with D perhaps matching TRBD1 (5 bases). From germline, CDR1 is MNHNS and CDR2 SASEGT. The CDR3 sequence is 13 residues long. DNA of the CDR3: TGTGCCAGCAGAGAAGGGGTTCGGGCTGAAGCTTTCTTT. It yields the protein CASREGVRAEAFF.

The chain has TRBV6-1 and TRBJ2-3, with 9 bases identical to TRBD1. Germline V CDR1 and CDR2: MNHNS, SASEGT. Trimming took 0 bases from V and 14 from J; bases not matched to a gene: 12. The CDR3 runs 15 residues. The CDR3 sequence: CASSEAQRGGTGRYF. Here the CDR3 DNA reads TGTGCCAGCAGTGAAGCGCAAAGAGGGGGGACAGGGCGGTATTTT.

This rearrangement joins TRBV28 to TRBJ2-3; no firm D call. This CDR3 comprises 13 residues. Germline V gene data show CDR1 as MDHEN and CDR2 as SYDVKM. V was pared by 7 bases and J by 0 bases, with 8 bases between. The CDR3 region has the DNA TGTGCCAGCATGGGCGTTAGCACAGATACGCAGTATTTT. Its protein product is CASMGVSTDTQYF.

V and J are TRBV7-2 and TRBJ2-5; 11 nucleotides agree with TRBD2. From germline, CDR1 is SGHTA and CDR2 FQGNSA. J lost 0 bases, V lost 1 base, and 7 bases had no gene match. This CDR3 region has 18 residues. The CDR3: CASSLVPTSGGHQETQYF. For the CDR3, the DNA is TGTGCCAGCAGCTTAGTGCCTACTAGCGGGGGCCACCAAGAGACCCAGTACTTC. The variable domain in full, with the rest retrieved from reference TRBV7-2 and TRBJ2-5, is GAGVSQSPSNKVTEKGKDVELRCDPISGHTALYWYRQSLGQGLEFLIYFQGNSAPDKSGLPSDRFSAERTGGSVSTLTIQRTQQEDSAVYLCASSLVPTSGGHQETQYFGPGTRLLVL.

The CDR3, as DNA: TGCGCCAGCAGCTTGCTAGGGGGAAACGGGGAGCTGTTTTTT. This sequence encodes CASSLLGGNGELFF. The chain is built from TRBV5-1 and TRBJ2-2; D may be TRBD1 (6 bases). The CDR3 consists of 14 residues. V lost 1 base to trimming and J lost 7 bases, with 11 bases between them. Germline CDR1 is SGHRS and CDR2 is YFSETQ.